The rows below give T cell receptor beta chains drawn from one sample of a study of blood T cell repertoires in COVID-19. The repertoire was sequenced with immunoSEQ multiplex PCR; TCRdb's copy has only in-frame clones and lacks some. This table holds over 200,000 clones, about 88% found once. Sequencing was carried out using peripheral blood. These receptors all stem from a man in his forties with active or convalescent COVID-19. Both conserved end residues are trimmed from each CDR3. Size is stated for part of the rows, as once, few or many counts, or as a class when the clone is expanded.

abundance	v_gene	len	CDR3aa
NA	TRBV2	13	ASSEEGVGNQPQH
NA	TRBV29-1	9	SVGGVYGYT
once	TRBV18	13	ASSRRQGDNYGYT
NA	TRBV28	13	ASRGTVRPNYGYT
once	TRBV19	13	ASSIGDSGSDEQY
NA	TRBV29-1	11	SVELSVQETQY
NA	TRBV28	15	ASSAAGQISGANVLT
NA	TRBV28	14	ASSPVAGRRSTEAF
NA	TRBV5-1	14	ASRSSPTSMNTEAF
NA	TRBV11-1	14	ASSWTGESGANVLT
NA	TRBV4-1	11	ASSHVLNQPQH
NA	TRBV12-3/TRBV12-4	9	ASSTVGELF
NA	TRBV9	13	ASSVRLEGTDTQY
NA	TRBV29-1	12	SVGTQGRGAGYT
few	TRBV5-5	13	ASSLAERSSYEQY
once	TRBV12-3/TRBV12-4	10	ASSLRGDEQF
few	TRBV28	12	ASSLRLRGTEAF
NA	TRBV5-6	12	ASSWGQGGEKLF
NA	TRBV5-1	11	ASSRGKNTEAF
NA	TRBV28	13	ASSLRGLLYYEQY
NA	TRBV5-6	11	ASSFRGSYEQY
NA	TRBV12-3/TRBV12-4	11	ASSGLAVFEQY
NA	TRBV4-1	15	ASSPTGGQISGNTIY
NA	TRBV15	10	ATSRSSGGYT
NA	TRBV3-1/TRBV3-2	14	ASSQAGGGASNEQF
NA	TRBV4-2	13	ASSQTGIAHYGYT
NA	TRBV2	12	ASRGLAGTETQY
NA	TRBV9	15	ASSVAPTIPLTDTQY
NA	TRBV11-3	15	ASSSAPGLAELYEQY
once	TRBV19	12	ASMRGLSYNEQF
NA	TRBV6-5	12	AINSGTGVDEQY
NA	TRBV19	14	ASSMPRGAGGYEQY
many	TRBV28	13	ASSHAIRGMSEAF
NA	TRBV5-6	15	ASSLGGTGPLNTEAF
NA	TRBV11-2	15	ASSPSMGPSGVYEQY
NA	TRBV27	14	ASSHPPGQGAPEAF
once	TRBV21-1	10	ASSKDYHGYT
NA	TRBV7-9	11	ASIDRSNYGYT
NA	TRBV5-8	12	ASKWGGMYYGYT
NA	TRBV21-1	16	ASSAGELAGGPYNEQF
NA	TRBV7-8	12	ASSSEWRTDTQY
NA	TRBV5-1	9	ASSLDWELF
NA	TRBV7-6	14	ASSLSFGRPENEQF
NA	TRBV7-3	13	ASSLRGGANTEAF
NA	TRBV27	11	ASSLDQGYGYT
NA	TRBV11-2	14	ASSPREGRLNTEAF
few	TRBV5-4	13	ASSWLAANTGELF
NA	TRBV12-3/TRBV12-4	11	ASSWSGTGELF
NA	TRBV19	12	ASSIEVPPETQY
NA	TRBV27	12	ASGPPGRRAEQY
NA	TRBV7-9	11	ASYGGLPGGYT
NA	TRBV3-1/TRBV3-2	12	ASSQRGTQETQY
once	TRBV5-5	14	ASSLGLAGRTDTQY
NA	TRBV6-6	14	ASSSTTLGGTYEQY
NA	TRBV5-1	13	ASSSGLPGSGELF